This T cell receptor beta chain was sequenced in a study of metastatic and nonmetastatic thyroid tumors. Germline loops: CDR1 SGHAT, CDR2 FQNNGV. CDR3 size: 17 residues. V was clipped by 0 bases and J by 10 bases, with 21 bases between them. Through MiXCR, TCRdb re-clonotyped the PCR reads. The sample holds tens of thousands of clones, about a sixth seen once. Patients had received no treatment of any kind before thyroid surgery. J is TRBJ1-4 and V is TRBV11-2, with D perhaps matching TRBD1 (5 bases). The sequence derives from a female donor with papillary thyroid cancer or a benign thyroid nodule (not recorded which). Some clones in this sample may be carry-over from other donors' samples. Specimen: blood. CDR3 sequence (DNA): TGTGCCAGCAGCTTAGATGGAGGGACCGCGTTCCCGGGAAAACTGTTTTTT. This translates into CASSLDGGTAFPGKLFF.